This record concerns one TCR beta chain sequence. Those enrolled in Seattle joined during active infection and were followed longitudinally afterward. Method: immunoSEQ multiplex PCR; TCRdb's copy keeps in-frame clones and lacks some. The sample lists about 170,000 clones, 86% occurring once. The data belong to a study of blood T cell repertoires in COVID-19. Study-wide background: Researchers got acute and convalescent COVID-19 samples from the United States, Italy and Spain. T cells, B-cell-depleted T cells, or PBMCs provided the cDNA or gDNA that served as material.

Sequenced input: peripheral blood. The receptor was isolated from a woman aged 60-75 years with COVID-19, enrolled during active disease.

CDR3 nucleotides: TGCGCCAGCAGCTTGGGACTAGCGGGAGGTTTTGCCTACGAGCAGTACTTC. Its protein product is CASSLGLAGGFAYEQYF. V is TRBV5-1 and J is TRBJ2-7, with 13 bases fitting TRBD2. Looked up from germline, CDR1 is SGHRS and CDR2 is YFSETQ. V was clipped by 0 bases and J by 2 bases; unmatched bases: 5. The CDR3 has 17 amino acids.